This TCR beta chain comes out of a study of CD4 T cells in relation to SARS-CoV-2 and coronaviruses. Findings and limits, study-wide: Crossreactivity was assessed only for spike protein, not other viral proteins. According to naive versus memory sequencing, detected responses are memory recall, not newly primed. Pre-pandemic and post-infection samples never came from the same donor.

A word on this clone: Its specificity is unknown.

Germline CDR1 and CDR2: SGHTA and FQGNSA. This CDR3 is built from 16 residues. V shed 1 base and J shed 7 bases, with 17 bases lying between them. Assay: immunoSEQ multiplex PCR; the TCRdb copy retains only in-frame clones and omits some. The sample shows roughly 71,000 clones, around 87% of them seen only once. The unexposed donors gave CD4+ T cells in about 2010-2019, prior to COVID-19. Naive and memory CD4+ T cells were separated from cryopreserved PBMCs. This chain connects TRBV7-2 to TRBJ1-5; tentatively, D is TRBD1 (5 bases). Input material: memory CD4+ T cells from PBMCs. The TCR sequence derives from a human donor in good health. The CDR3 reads CASSLVGRVEGQPQHF. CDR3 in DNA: TGTGCCAGCAGCTTAGTGGGCAGGGTGGAAGGGCAGCCCCAGCATTTT. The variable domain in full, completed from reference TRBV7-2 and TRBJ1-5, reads GAGVSQSPSNKVTEKGKDVELRCDPISGHTALYWYRQSLGQGLEFLIYFQGNSAPDKSGLPSDRFSAERTGGSVSTLTIQRTQQEDSAVYLCASSLVGRVEGQPQHFGDGTRLSIL.